The 10 T cell receptor beta chains presented below share a single source sample, sequenced in a study of tumor and adjacent non-tumor tissue in lung cancer. The library came from three nested PCR rounds adapted from ARM-PCR protocols. TCRdb reanalysed the multiplex PCR reads using MiXCR and keeps one entry per CDR3 protein. The sample records about 200,000 distinct CDR3 sequences, around 71% being singletons. RNA was extracted from bulk tissue without any cell sorting. The sample was lung tumor tissue. The origin of the receptors is a man aged 55 to 70 with non-small cell lung cancer.

In the case of this clonotype: An end of the junction does not agree with germline; a read error may underlie this. The V call is TRBV11-2, the J call TRBJ2-1, with no clear D. The CDR3 runs 16 residues. Germline assignment: CDR1 SGHAT and CDR2 FQNNGV. In DNA form, the CDR3 reads TGTGACAGCAGCTTAGGACGGCGTTCGTCCTACAATGAGCAGTTCTTC. It specifies CDSSLGRRSSYNEQFF.

The J gene is TRBJ2-5, the V gene TRBV25-1, with D unclear. This CDR3 is 11 amino acids long. Germline lookup yields CDR1 MGHDK and CDR2 SYGVNS. The V end lost 8 bases, the J end lost 3 bases, and 7 bases lay between the germline ends. CDR3 protein: CASLNEETQYF. The DNA of the CDR3 is TGTGCCAGCTTGAATGAAGAGACCCAGTACTTC.

Worth noting for this clonotype: A much bigger clone sits one base away, suggesting this may be a read error. The J gene is TRBJ2-5, the V gene TRBV29-1; 7 nucleotides match TRBD1. The CDR3 totals 11 residues. Per the germline V gene, CDR1 is SQVTM and CDR2 is ANQGSEA. The CDR3 reads CSVRQGEIQYF. For the CDR3, the DNA is TGCAGCGTTCGACAGGGAGAGATCCAGTACTTC.

This clonotype was recorded once. The chain has TRBV6-2 or TRBV6-3 and TRBJ1-5; D is uncertain. The assigned J gene may be wrong: the sequence end matches TRBJ2-3 better. Germline CDR1 reads MNHEY; CDR2 reads SVGEGT. CDR3 length: 13 amino acids. CDR3 loop: CASSNDRLRPQYF. The CDR3, as DNA: TGTGCCAGCAGCAACGACCGTCTGAGGCCCCAGTATTTT.

Notes on this clonotype: It may be a read error: a sequence one base away is much more abundant. The rearrangement links TRBV10-2 to TRBJ1-6; tentative D call: TRBD1 (6 bases). The CDR3 sequence is 14 residues long. Germline V lookup: CDR1 WSHSY, CDR2 SAAADI. The CDR3 reads CASSRDTANSLLHF. In nucleotides, the CDR3 is TGCGCCAGCAGCCGGGACACCGCTAATTCACTCCTCCACTTT.

With regard to this clonotype: At one end the junction does not follow the germline gene, possibly because of a read error. The J gene is TRBJ1-2, the V gene TRBV11-3, with TRBD1 matching 10 bases. CDR1 SGHNT and CDR2 YENEEA come from the germline V gene. The CDR3 runs to 16 residues. Here the CDR3 DNA reads TGTGCCAGCAACTTAGAGTGGACAGGGGGAGACTATGGCTACACCTTC. Its protein product is CASNLEWTGGDYGYTF. The variable domain in full, with the rest retrieved from reference TRBV11-3 and TRBJ1-2, is EAGVVQSPRYKIIEKKQPVAFWCNPISGHNTLYWYLQNLGQGPELLIRYENEEAVDDSQLPKDRFSAERLKGVDSTLKIQPAELGDSAVYLCASNLEWTGGDYGYTFGSGTRLTVV.

The rearrangement joins TRBV5-4 to TRBJ1-1, with TRBD1 as a possible D gene (5 bases). V was pared by 0 bases and J by 4 bases, with 13 bases between. CDR1 and CDR2 from the germline V gene are SGHNT and YYREEE (reference sequence). The CDR3 runs 15 residues. The CDR3 protein is CASSLAGSWSTEAFF. For the CDR3, the DNA is TGTGCCAGCAGCTTGGCAGGGAGTTGGAGCACTGAAGCTTTCTTT. The variable domain in full, completed from reference TRBV5-4 and TRBJ1-1, reads ETGVTQSPTHLIKTRGQQVTLRCSSQSGHNTVSWYQQALGQGPQFIFQYYREEENGRGNFPPRFSGLQFPNYSSELNVNALELDDSALYLCASSLAGSWSTEAFFGQGTRLTVV.

The sample holds many counts of this clonotype. The chain uses TRBV5-1 and TRBJ1-1; D is unresolved. Germline CDR1 is SGHRS and CDR2 is YFSETQ. CDR3 size: 16 residues. The germline V and J ends were trimmed by 0 bases and 0 bases, with 12 bases remaining between them. The CDR3 sequence is CASSLALGGLNTEAFF. CDR3 DNA: TGCGCCAGCAGCTTGGCCCTGGGCGGTTTGAACACTGAAGCTTTCTTT.

This clonotype was seen more than once but under ten times. The V and J genes are TRBV5-4 and TRBJ2-2; maybe TRBD1 (6 bases). The CDR3 has 16 amino acids. V shed 4 bases and J shed 1 base, with 14 bases lying between them. CDR1 SGHNT and CDR2 YYREEE come from the germline V gene (reference sequence). CDR3 sequence reads: CASSRGETGNTGELFF. The CDR3 nucleotides read TGTGCCAGCAGCCGTGGAGAGACAGGGAACACCGGGGAGCTGTTTTTT.

This clonotype is deemed medium-sized (0.01 to 0.1%). V and J are TRBV12-3 or TRBV12-4 and TRBJ1-4; TRBD1 is a possible D gene (6 bases). Trimming took 6 bases from V and 5 from J, leaving 13 bases between them. CDR3 size: 14 residues. The CDR3 DNA follows: TGTGCCAGCAGCCGACAGGACCAAAATGAAAAACTGTTTTTT. As protein: CASSRQDQNEKLFF.